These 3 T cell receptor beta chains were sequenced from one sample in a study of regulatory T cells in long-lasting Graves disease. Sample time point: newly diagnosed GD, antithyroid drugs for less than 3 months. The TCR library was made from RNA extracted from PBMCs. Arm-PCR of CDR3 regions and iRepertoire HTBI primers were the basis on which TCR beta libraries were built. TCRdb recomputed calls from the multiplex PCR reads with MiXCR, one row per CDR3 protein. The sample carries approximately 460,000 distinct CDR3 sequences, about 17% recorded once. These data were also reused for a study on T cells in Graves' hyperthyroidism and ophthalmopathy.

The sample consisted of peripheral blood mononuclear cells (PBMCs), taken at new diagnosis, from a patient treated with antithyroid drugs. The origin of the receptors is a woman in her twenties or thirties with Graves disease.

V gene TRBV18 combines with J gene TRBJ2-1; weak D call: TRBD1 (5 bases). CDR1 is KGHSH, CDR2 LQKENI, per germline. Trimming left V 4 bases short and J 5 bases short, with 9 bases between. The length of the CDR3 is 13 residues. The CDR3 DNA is TGTGCCAGCTCACTTGTGACAGACAATGAGCAGTTCTTC. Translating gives CASSLVTDNEQFF.

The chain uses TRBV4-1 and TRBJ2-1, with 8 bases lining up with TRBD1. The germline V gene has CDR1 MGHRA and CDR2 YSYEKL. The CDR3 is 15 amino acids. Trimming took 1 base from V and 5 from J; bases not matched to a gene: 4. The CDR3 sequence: CASSQAPGQDNEQFF. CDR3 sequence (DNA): TGCGCCAGCAGCCAAGCGCCGGGACAGGACAATGAGCAGTTCTTC.

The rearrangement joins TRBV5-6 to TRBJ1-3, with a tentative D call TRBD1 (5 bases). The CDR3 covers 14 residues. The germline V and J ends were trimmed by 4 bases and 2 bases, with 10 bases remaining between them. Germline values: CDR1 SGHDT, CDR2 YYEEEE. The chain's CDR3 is CASSGRGAGNTIYF. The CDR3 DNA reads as TGTGCCAGCAGCGGGAGGGGAGCTGGAAACACCATATATTTT.